Below, one T cell receptor beta chain is given with its context. As yet, its antigen is unknown. Deletions cut 5 bases from V and 1 base from J, with 9 bases between. Germline V CDR1 and CDR2: SGHRS, YFSETQ. The CDR3 sequence is 13 residues long. Method: immunoSEQ multiplex PCR; TCRdb's copy keeps in-frame clones and lacks some. The sample comprises about 74,000 clones, 84% of which are singletons, and 1% to 1.5% rests with the top ten. The record originates from a study of T cells in localized non-small cell lung cancer. Study-wide points: In the blood, greater T cell density corresponded to longer overall survival.

This sequence was found in a female donor older than 55 with stage I lung adenocarcinoma. The chain recombines TRBV5-1 with TRBJ2-5; TRBD1 might be the D (6 bases). The sequences come from peripheral blood, collected before any cancer treatment. The DNA for the CDR3 is TGCGCCAGCAGTTGGGGGCTCCAAGAGACCCAGTACTTC. It translates to CASSWGLQETQYF.